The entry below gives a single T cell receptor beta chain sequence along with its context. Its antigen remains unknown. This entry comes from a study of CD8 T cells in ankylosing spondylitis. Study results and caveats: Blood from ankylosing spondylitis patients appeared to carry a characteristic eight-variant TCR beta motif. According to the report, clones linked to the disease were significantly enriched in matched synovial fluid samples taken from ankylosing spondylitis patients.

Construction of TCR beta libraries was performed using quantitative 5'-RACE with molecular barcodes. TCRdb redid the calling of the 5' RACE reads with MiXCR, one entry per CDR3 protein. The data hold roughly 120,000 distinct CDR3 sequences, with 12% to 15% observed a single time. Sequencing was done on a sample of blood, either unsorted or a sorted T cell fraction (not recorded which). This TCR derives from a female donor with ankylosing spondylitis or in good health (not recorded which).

CDR3 residues: CARSFWGAQQKTQYF. The CDR3 region has the DNA TGTGCAAGAAGCTTCTGGGGGGCTCAACAAAAGACCCAGTACTTC. This chain uses TRBV12-2 with TRBJ2-5; the table calls TRBD1, which could not be checked here. TRBV12-2 is shown as a pseudogene. The CDR3 loop spans 15 amino acids.